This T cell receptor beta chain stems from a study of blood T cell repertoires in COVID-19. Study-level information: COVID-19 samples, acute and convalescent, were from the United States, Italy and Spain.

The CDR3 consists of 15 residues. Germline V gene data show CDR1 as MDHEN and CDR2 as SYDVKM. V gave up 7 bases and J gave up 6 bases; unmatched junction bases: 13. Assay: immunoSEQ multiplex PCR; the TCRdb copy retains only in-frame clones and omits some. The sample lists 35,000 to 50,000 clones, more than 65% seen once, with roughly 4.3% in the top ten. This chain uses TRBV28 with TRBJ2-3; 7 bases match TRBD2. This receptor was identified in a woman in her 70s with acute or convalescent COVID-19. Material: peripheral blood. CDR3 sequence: CASTPWREFEDTQYF. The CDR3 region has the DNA TGTGCCAGCACCCCCTGGCGGGAGTTTGAGGATACGCAGTATTTT.